These 29 T cell receptor beta chains were all obtained from the same sample, sequenced in a study of blood T cell repertoires in COVID-19. TCRdb's copy holds only in-frame clones and misses some; the assay was immunoSEQ multiplex PCR. The table lists roughly 300,000 clones, over 75% of them singletons, with around 1.1% in the top ten. Specimen: PBMCs or T cells enriched from blood (not recorded which). These receptors came from a woman in her 30s who had recovered from COVID-19.

The J gene is TRBJ2-7, the V gene TRBV7-9; 9 positions match TRBD1. The CDR3 sequence is 17 residues long. CDR1 is SEHNR, CDR2 FQNEAQ, per germline (reference sequence). J lost 1 base, V lost 4 bases, and 11 bases had no gene match. The CDR3: CASSSPSGTGKSYEQYF. In nucleotides, the CDR3 is TGTGCCAGCAGCTCCCCGTCCGGGACAGGGAAATCCTACGAGCAGTACTTC.

The chain recombines TRBV28 with TRBJ2-2, with D hard to call. V lost 6 bases and J 2 bases, leaving 10 bases between the germline ends. This CDR3 is 14 amino acids long. The germline V gene encodes CDR1 MDHEN and CDR2 SYDVKM. The CDR3 DNA reads as TGTGCCAGCAGGGTGCTCACAAACACCGGGGAGCTGTTTTTT. Residues: CASRVLTNTGELFF.

The chain carries TRBV27 and TRBJ2-2, with 8 bases lining up with TRBD1. Per germline, CDR1 MNHEY and CDR2 SMNVEV (reference sequence). The CDR3 runs 13 residues. The V segment lost 6 bases and the J segment 6 bases; nucleotides outside the gene matches: 3. CDR3 in amino acids: CASSHRGAGELFF. CDR3 in DNA: TGTGCCAGCAGCCACAGGGGGGCCGGGGAGCTGTTTTTT.

V is TRBV7-3 and J is TRBJ2-7; D may be TRBD1 (6 bases). The V and J ends lost 8 bases and 1 base respectively, with 15 bases between them. CDR1 is SGHTA and CDR2 is FQGTGA in the germline V gene. The CDR3 loop spans 14 amino acids. In nucleotides, the CDR3 is TGTGCCAGCCCAGGGGCAGAAGAATCCTACGAGCAGTACTTC. This sequence encodes CASPGAEESYEQYF.

The chain has TRBV5-1 and TRBJ2-2, with 7 bases lining up with TRBD1. Germline V gives CDR1 SGHRS, CDR2 YFSETQ. The CDR3 loop spans 15 amino acids. Trimming took 4 bases from V and 0 from J; bases not matched to a gene: 3. CDR3 in amino acids: CASSTGTANTGELFF. In DNA form, the CDR3 reads TGCGCCAGCAGCACCGGGACAGCGAACACCGGGGAGCTGTTTTTT.

This clone occurred a few times. The chain is built from TRBV4-2 and TRBJ2-5, with D possibly matching TRBD1 (5 bases). The CDR3 totals 14 residues. V dropped 0 bases and J dropped 9 bases, with 14 bases sitting between them. Germline assignment: CDR1 LGHNA and CDR2 YNFKEQ. CDR3 protein: CASSQDQRGGAQYF. The DNA for the CDR3 is TGTGCCAGCAGCCAAGATCAAAGGGGTGGGGCCCAGTACTTC.

The chain employs TRBV18 and TRBJ2-4; D is unclear. Trimming took 0 bases from V and 8 from J, leaving 11 bases between them. Germline V gene sequence: CDR1 KGHSH, CDR2 LQKENI. CDR3 length: 14 amino acids. The CDR3 sequence is CASSPPSKVDIQYF. The CDR3 DNA follows: TGTGCCAGCTCACCACCGTCTAAAGTAGACATTCAGTACTTC.

The chain joins TRBV24-1 to TRBJ1-1; D uncertain. Trimming cost V 2 bases and J 7 bases, with 7 bases left between them. Germline CDR1 reads KGHDR; CDR2 reads SFDVKD. The CDR3 covers 12 residues. This CDR3 is CATSDSRREAFF. CDR3 DNA: TGTGCCACCAGTGATTCGCGCCGTGAAGCTTTCTTT.

This rearrangement joins TRBV5-4 to TRBJ1-1, with a weak D call TRBD1 (5 bases). In germline, CDR1 is SGHNT, CDR2 YYREEE (reference sequence). Between the trimmed V and J ends, which lost 4 bases and 1 base, there was a span of 11 bases. The CDR3 runs to 14 residues. The CDR3 bases are TGTGCCAGCAGCACTTACGACAGGAACACTGAAGCTTTCTTT. Translated, it gives CASSTYDRNTEAFF.

This rearrangement joins TRBV7-2 to TRBJ1-3; TRBD1 matches at 8 bases. Germline V gene sequence: CDR1 SGHTA, CDR2 FQGNSA. CDR3 length: 14 amino acids. V lost 4 bases, J lost 7 bases, and 6 bases stayed unmatched. CDR3 sequence: CASSSGQGGNTIYF. The DNA for the CDR3 is TGTGCCAGCAGCTCCGGACAGGGTGGGAACACCATATATTTT.

The chain combines TRBV7-8 with TRBJ2-1, with no clear D. CDR3 length: 15 amino acids. CDR1 is SGHVS and CDR2 is FQNEAQ in the germline V gene. V was shortened by 5 bases and J by 0 bases, with 11 bases between the two germline ends. CDR3 sequence reads: CASSQITSSYNEQFF. In DNA form, the CDR3 reads TGTGCCAGCAGCCAAATCACCAGCTCCTACAATGAGCAGTTCTTC. The variable domain in full, with the rest retrieved from reference TRBV7-8 and TRBJ2-1, is GAGVSQSPRYKVAKRGQDVALRCDPISGHVSLFWYQQALGQGPEFLTYFQNEAQLDKSGLPSDRFFAERPEGSVSTLKIQRTQQEDSAVYLCASSQITSSYNEQFFGPGTRLTVL.

The V and J genes are TRBV12-3 or TRBV12-4 and TRBJ1-4; D perhaps matches TRBD1 (5 bases). V shed 3 bases and J shed 7 bases, with 6 bases lying between them. The CDR3 has 12 amino acids. This chain's CDR3 is CASSFQGEKLFF. CDR3 nucleotides: TGTGCCAGCAGTTTCCAGGGTGAAAAACTGTTTTTT.

This clone was seen once. J is TRBJ2-5 and V is TRBV7-2; 11 nucleotides align to TRBD2. CDR1 is SGHTA, CDR2 FQGNSA, per germline. The J segment lost 4 bases and the V segment lost 4 bases, leaving 5 bases of the junction unmatched. This CDR3 spans 15 amino acids. The CDR3 region has the DNA TGTGCCAGCAGCTCTTACACTAGCGGGAGAGAGACCCAGTACTTC. Amino acid sequence: CASSSYTSGRETQYF.

The V call is TRBV6-5, the J call TRBJ1-6, with D unclear. This CDR3 contains 14 residues. The V and J ends lost 3 bases and 7 bases respectively, with 10 bases between them. Germline CDR1 reads MNHEY; CDR2 reads SVGAGI. The DNA for the CDR3 is TGTGCCAGCAGTTATATCGACGGGAATTCACCCCTCCACTTT. This encodes CASSYIDGNSPLHF.

This sequence joins TRBV2 and TRBJ2-3; 11 positions match TRBD2. The CDR3 is made up of 15 amino acids. Germline V lookup: CDR1 SNHLY, CDR2 FYNNEI. J gave up 3 bases and V 4 bases, and 3 bases lay outside the gene matches. The CDR3 region has the DNA TGTGCCAGCAGTGTGCTAGCGGGAGGAACAGATACGCAGTATTTT. It translates to CASSVLAGGTDTQYF.

The rearrangement uses TRBV6-5 and TRBJ2-1; perhaps TRBD1 as D (6 bases). Per germline, CDR1 MNHEY and CDR2 SVGAGI. V dropped 2 bases and J dropped 4 bases, with 9 bases sitting between them. This CDR3 contains 14 residues. The CDR3 loop is CASSYEGEYNEQFF. The CDR3 region has the DNA TGTGCCAGCAGTTACGAGGGGGAATACAATGAGCAGTTCTTC.

This clone has just a few counts. The V and J genes are TRBV10-3 and TRBJ1-2, with D uncertain. With 4 bases removed from V and 4 bases from J, the gap between germline ends came to 13 bases. In germline, CDR1 is ENHRY, CDR2 SYGVKD. The CDR3 sequence is 14 residues long. The CDR3 protein is CAISASRESYGYTF. The CDR3 DNA reads TGTGCCATCAGTGCAAGCCGGGAGAGCTATGGCTACACCTTC.

The rearrangement links TRBV9 to TRBJ1-6, with TRBD1 matching over 7 bases. CDR1 is SGDLS and CDR2 is YYNGEE in the germline V gene. This CDR3 is built from 17 residues. With 0 bases clipped from V and 4 bases from J, the junction kept 7 bases outside the gene matches. CDR3 bases: TGTGCCAGCAGCGTAGAAGGGGGCGATACTTATAATTCACCCCTCCACTTT. Translated: CASSVEGGDTYNSPLHF.

The V call is TRBV6-5, the J call TRBJ2-7, with a weak D call TRBD1 (6 bases). Germline CDR1 MNHEY, CDR2 SVGAGI. The V gene lost 6 bases and the J gene lost 4 bases, with 19 bases spanning the gap. This CDR3 spans 15 amino acids. The CDR3 reads CASSPKGRGMYEQYF. The DNA for the CDR3 is TGTGCCAGCAGCCCAAAGGGCAGGGGTATGTACGAGCAGTACTTC.

The chain uses TRBV27 and TRBJ2-7; 8 nucleotides agree with TRBD1. The V segment lost 5 bases and the J segment 0 bases; nucleotides outside the gene matches: 6. CDR1 and CDR2 (germline): MNHEY, SMNVEV (reference sequence). There are 15 residues in the CDR3. CDR3: CASSRTGFPSYEQYF. The DNA for the CDR3 is TGTGCCAGCAGTCGGACAGGGTTCCCCTCCTACGAGCAGTACTTC.

This chain uses TRBV2 with TRBJ2-1, with D uncertain. Trimming removed 0 bases from V and 8 bases from J, with 2 bases in between. The germline CDR1 and CDR2 sequences are SNHLY and FYNNEI. This CDR3 has 11 residues. In DNA form, the CDR3 reads TGTGCCAGCAGTGAAGCCTATGAGCAGTTCTTC. Translating it yields CASSEAYEQFF.

The V call is TRBV2, the J call TRBJ2-5, with TRBD1 matching over 8 bases. Per the germline V gene, CDR1 is SNHLY and CDR2 is FYNNEI. CDR3 length equals 14 residues. Losses at the gene ends were 7 bases for V and 1 base for J; bases not matched to a gene: 5. CDR3 nucleotides: TGTGCCAGCACCACGGACAGGGTCCAAGAGACCCAGTACTTC. Protein: CASTTDRVQETQYF.

This clone was counted a single time. CDR3 in DNA: TGCGCCAGCAGCTTGGACAGAGAAGGAGATACGCAGTATTTT. Amino acids: CASSLDREGDTQYF. V and J are TRBV5-1 and TRBJ2-3; no reliable D call. The V gene lost 0 bases and the J gene lost 5 bases, with 10 bases spanning the gap. The V gene's germline CDR1 is SGHRS and CDR2 YFSETQ. The CDR3 totals 14 residues.

This chain links TRBV24-1 with TRBJ2-6; no clear D. Germline assignment: CDR1 KGHDR and CDR2 SFDVKD. V lost 1 base and J lost 0, with 6 bases in between. The CDR3 contains 16 residues. CDR3 region: CATSDFPGSGANVLTF. The CDR3 nucleotides read TGTGCCACCAGTGATTTCCCAGGCTCTGGGGCCAACGTCCTGACTTTC.

V usage is TRBV6-5 and J usage is TRBJ1-5; D is uncertain. Germline V gene data show CDR1 as MNHEY and CDR2 as SVGAGI. The CDR3 is 15 residues long. Trimming cost V 2 bases and J 1 base, with 9 bases left between them. The CDR3 region is CASSYDTGSNQPQHF. The DNA for the CDR3 is TGTGCCAGCAGTTACGACACGGGAAGCAATCAGCCCCAGCATTTT.

The chain combines TRBV5-1 with TRBJ1-1, with a tentative D call TRBD1 (5 bases). CDR3 length: 14 residues. In germline, CDR1 is SGHRS, CDR2 YFSETQ. The ends were cut back, 3 bases at V and 8 bases at J, with 17 bases in the middle. The CDR3: CASSSWGGVEEAFF. CDR3 DNA: TGCGCCAGCAGCTCCTGGGGAGGGGTCGAGGAAGCTTTCTTT.

The J gene is TRBJ2-5, the V gene TRBV5-1, with no clear D. Germline V gives CDR1 SGHRS, CDR2 YFSETQ. V lost 0 bases and J 5 bases, leaving 11 bases between the germline ends. The CDR3 has 14 residues. This CDR3 is CASSLGPTGETQYF. In nucleotides, the CDR3 is TGCGCCAGCAGCTTGGGGCCGACTGGGGAGACCCAGTACTTC.

The chain recombines TRBV7-2 with TRBJ1-2, with TRBD1 matching over 10 bases. The CDR3 loop spans 14 amino acids. Looked up from germline, CDR1 is SGHTA and CDR2 is FQGNSA. Trimming removed 7 bases from V and 8 bases from J; junction bases left unmatched: 10. For the CDR3, the DNA is TGTGCCAGCAACCCCCCCGGGACAGGGGTAGGCTACACCTTC. As protein: CASNPPGTGVGYTF.

This clone was seen repeatedly, ten times or more. The chain is built from TRBV28 and TRBJ2-5; D is perhaps TRBD2 (6 bases). V lost 9 bases and J 3 bases, leaving 17 bases between the germline ends. The CDR3 is 14 amino acids. Germline V CDR1 and CDR2: MDHEN, SYDVKM. The CDR3 reads CASRGLRREETQYF. The CDR3 DNA reads TGTGCCAGTAGGGGACTCCGGAGGGAAGAGACCCAGTACTTC. The full variable domain, in which reference TRBV28 and TRBJ2-5 provide the parts outside the CDR3, is DVKVTQSSRYLVKRTGEKVFLECVQDMDHENMFWYRQDPGLGLRLIYFSYDVKMKEKGDIPEGYSVSREKKERFSLILESASTNQTSMYLCASRGLRREETQYFGPGTRLLVL.